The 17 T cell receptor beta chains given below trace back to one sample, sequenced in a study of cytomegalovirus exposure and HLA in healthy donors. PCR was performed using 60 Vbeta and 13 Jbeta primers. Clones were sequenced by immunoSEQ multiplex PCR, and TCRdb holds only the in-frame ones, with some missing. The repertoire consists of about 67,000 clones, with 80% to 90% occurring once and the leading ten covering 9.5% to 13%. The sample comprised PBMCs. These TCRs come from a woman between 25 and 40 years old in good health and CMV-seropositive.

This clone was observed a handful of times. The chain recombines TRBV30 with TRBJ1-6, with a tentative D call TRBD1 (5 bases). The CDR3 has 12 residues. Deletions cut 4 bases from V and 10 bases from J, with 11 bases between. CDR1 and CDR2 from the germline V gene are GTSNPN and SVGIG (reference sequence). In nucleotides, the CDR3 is TGTGCCTGGACTTTTGGGGGGTCACCCCTCCACTTT. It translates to CAWTFGGSPLHF.

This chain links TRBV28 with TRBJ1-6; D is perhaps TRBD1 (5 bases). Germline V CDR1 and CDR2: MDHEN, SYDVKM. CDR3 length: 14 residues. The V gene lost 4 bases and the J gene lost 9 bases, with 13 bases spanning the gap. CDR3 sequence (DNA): TGTGCCAGCAGTTCCCCAACGGGGGGTTCACCCCTCCACTTT. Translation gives CASSSPTGGSPLHF.

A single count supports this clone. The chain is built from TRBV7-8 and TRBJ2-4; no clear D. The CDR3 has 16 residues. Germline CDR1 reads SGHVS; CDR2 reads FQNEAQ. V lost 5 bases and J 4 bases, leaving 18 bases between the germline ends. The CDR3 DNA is TGTGCCAGCAGCCTATCAGGAAGCAGAATAAAAAACATTCAGTACTTC. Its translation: CASSLSGSRIKNIQYF.

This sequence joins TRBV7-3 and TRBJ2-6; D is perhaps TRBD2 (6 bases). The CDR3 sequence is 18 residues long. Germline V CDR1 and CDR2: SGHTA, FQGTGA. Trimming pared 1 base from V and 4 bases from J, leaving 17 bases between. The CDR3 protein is CASSLIGGIGSGANVLTF. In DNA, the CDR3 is TGTGCCAGCAGCTTAATTGGGGGGATAGGGTCCGGGGCCAACGTCCTGACTTTC.

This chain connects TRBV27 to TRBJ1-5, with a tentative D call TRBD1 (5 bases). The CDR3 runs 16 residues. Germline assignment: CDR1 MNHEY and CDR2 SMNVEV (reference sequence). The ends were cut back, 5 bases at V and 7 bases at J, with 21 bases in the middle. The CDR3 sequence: CASSLWSGRGYQPQHF. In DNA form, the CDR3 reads TGTGCCAGCAGTCTCTGGTCAGGGCGAGGCTACCAGCCCCAGCATTTT.

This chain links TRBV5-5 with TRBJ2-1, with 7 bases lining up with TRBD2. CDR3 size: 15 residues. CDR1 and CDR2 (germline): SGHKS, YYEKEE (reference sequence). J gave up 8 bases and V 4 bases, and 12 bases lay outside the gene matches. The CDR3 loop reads CASSPEGAGWDEQFF. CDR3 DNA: TGTGCCAGCAGCCCGGAGGGAGCGGGATGGGATGAGCAGTTCTTC. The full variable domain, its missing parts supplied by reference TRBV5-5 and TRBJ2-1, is DAGVTQSPTHLIKTRGQQVTLRCSPISGHKSVSWYQQVLGQGPQFIFQYYEKEERGRGNFPDRFSARQFPNYSSELNVNALLLGDSALYLCASSPEGAGWDEQFFGPGTRLTVL.

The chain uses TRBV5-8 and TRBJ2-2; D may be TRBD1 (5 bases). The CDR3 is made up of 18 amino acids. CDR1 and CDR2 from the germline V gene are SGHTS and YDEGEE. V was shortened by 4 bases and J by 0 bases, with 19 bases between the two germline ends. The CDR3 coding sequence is TGTGCCAGCAGCCCCCTGGGTGACAGCCTGGCGAACACCGGGGAGCTGTTTTTT. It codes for CASSPLGDSLANTGELFF.

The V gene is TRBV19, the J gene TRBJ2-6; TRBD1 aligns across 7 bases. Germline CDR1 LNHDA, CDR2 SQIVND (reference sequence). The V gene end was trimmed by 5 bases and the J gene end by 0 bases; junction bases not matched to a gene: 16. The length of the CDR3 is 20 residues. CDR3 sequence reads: CASSPRGRTNPLSGANVLTF. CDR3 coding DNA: TGTGCCAGTAGTCCGAGGGGGCGGACAAACCCTCTCTCTGGGGCCAACGTCCTGACTTTC.

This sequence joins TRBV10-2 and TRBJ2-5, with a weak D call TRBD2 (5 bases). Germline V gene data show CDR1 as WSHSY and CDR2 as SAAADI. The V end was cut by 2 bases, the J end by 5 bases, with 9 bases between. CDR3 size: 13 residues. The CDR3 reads CASSELAWETQYF. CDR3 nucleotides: TGCGCCAGCAGTGAGCTAGCATGGGAGACCCAGTACTTC.

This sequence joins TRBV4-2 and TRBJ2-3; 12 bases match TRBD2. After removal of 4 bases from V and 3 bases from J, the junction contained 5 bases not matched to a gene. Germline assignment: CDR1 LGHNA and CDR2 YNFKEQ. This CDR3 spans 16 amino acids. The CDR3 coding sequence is TGTGCCAGCAGCCGCCTGACTAGCGGGGGTACAGATACGCAGTATTTT. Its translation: CASSRLTSGGTDTQYF.

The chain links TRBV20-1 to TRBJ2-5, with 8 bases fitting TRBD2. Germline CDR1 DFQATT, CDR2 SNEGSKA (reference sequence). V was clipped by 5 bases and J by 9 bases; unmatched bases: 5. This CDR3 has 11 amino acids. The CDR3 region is CSAPAGVAQYF. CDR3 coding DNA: TGCAGTGCTCCAGCGGGAGTGGCCCAGTACTTC.

CDR3 nucleotides: TGTGCCAGCAGTGACGGGCAGGGGCACACTGAAGCTTTCTTT. As protein: CASSDGQGHTEAFF. The chain carries TRBV25-1 and TRBJ1-1, with D possibly TRBD1 on 6 matching bases. The germline CDR1 and CDR2 sequences are MGHDK and SYGVNS. With 3 bases removed from V and 3 bases from J, the gap between germline ends came to 11 bases. CDR3 length equals 14 residues.

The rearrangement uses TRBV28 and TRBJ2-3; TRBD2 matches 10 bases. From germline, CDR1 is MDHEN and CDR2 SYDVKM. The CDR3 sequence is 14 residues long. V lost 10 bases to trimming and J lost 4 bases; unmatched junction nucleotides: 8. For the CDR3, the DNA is TGTGCCACCGGGCCGGGACTAGCGTCAGATACGCAGTATTTT. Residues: CATGPGLASDTQYF.

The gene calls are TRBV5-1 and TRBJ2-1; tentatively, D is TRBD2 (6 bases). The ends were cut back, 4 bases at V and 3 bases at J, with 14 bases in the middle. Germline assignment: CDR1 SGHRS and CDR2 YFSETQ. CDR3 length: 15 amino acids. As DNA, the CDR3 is TGCGCCAGCAGCCCAAGGGAGGCGGGCTACAATGAGCAGTTCTTC. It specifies CASSPREAGYNEQFF.

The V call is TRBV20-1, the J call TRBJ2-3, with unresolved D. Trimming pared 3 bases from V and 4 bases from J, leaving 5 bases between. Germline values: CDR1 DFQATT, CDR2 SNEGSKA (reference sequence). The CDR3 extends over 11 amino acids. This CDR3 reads CSARRSDTQYF. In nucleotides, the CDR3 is TGCAGTGCTAGGAGGTCAGATACGCAGTATTTT.

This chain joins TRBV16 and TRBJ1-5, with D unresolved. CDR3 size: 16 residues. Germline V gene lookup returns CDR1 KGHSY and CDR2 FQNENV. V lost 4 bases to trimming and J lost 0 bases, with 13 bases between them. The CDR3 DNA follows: TGTGCCAGCAGCCCCACCCTGGCGGTTAGCAATCAGCCCCAGCATTTT. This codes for CASSPTLAVSNQPQHF.

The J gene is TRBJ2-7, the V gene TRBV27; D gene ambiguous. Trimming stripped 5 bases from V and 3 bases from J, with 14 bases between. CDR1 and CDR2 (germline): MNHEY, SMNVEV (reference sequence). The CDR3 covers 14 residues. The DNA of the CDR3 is TGTGCCAGCAGTCCCGTCCTTAAATACTACGAGCAGTACTTC. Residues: CASSPVLKYYEQYF.